This T cell receptor beta chain stems from a study of blood T cell repertoires in COVID-19. Whole-study context: In each case, the material was cDNA or gDNA derived from T cells, B-cell-depleted T cells, or PBMCs.

This clone was seen only once. Losses at the gene ends were 4 bases for V and 1 base for J; bases not matched to a gene: 7. This CDR3 contains 16 residues. Germline CDR1 and CDR2: MDHEN and SYDVKM. Clones were sequenced by immunoSEQ multiplex PCR, and TCRdb holds only the in-frame ones, with some missing. The repertoire has about 190,000 clones, 70% to 90% of them found once; the top ten carry around 1.2%. J is TRBJ2-1 and V is TRBV28; 7 bases agree with TRBD2. The receptor comes from a man aged 30-40 years with acute or convalescent COVID-19. Sequenced input: peripheral blood. The CDR3 loop is CASSSTRDYSYNEQFF. As DNA, the CDR3 is TGTGCCAGCAGTTCTACTCGGGACTATTCCTACAATGAGCAGTTCTTC.